The rows below give T cell receptor beta chains drawn from one sample of a study of response to subunit inactivated influenza vaccine. TCRdb redid the calling of the RT-PCR reads with MiXCR, one entry per CDR3 protein. The repertoire holds about 500,000 distinct CDR3 sequences, approximately 16% seen once, with less than 4% in the top ten. The sample consisted of CD4+ T cells sorted from PBMCs, taken about 24 months after vaccination. The receptor set was obtained from a man aged 45 to 70 who received an inactivated influenza vaccine. CDR3s include the opening cysteine and the closing phenylalanine or tryptophan. The order of the fields is clone size, J gene, V gene, D gene, CDR3 DNA, CDR3 protein. A D gene is named only where the DNA matches it firmly. Clone size, where shown, is once, few, many, or a class for clones that have expanded.

few | TRBJ1-1 | TRBV5-1 | NA | TGCGCCAGCAGCACACGGGGGGGTAGGAACACTGAAGCTTTCTTT | CASSTRGGRNTEAFF
few | TRBJ1-6 | TRBV20-1 | NA | TGCAGTGCAGCGCTGGGACGGACTAGCTCCTATAATTCACCCCTCCACTTT | CSAALGRTSSYNSPLHF
NA | TRBJ1-1 | TRBV7-2 | NA | TGTGCCAGCAGCTCCTCAACTCACCCGACAGCTGAAGCTTTCTTT | CASSSSTHPTAEAFF
many | TRBJ1-2 | TRBV12-3/TRBV12-4 | TRBD1 | TGTGCCAGCAGCCCAGGGGGCTATGGCTACACCTTC | CASSPGGYGYTF
few | TRBJ2-5 | TRBV4-1 | TRBD2 | TGCGCCAGCAGCCTATTTTTAGCGGGGGCCTGGGAGACCCAGTACTTC | CASSLFLAGAWETQYF
few | TRBJ1-1 | TRBV20-1 | NA | TGCAGTGCTAGGTACCCGGGAAGGGTCACTGAAGCTTTCTTT | CSARYPGRVTEAFF
few | TRBJ1-1 | TRBV6-2/TRBV6-3 | NA | TGTGCCAGCAGTTACTCGGAGCAAAACGAAGCTTTCTTT | CASSYSEQNEAFF
NA | TRBJ2-3 | TRBV5-5 | TRBD2 | TGTGCCAGCAGCTTTAGCGGGGTAACAGATACGCAGTATTTT | CASSFSGVTDTQYF
NA | TRBJ1-6 | TRBV7-2 | NA | TGTGCCAGCAGTAGGAACAGACAGAATAATTCACCCCTCCACTTT | CASSRNRQNNSPLHF
few | TRBJ1-5 | TRBV29-1 | NA | TGCAGCGTTTCACGGGAGAAAAATCAGCCCCAGCATTTT | CSVSREKNQPQHF
few | TRBJ2-1 | TRBV25-1 | NA | TGTGCCACCAGAGACGGGAGCTCCTACAATGAGCAGTTCTTC | CATRDGSSYNEQFF
few | TRBJ2-5 | TRBV7-7 | NA | TGTGCTAGCAGCTTACGAGGATCCCAAGAGACCCAGTACTTC | CASSLRGSQETQYF
few | TRBJ2-1 | TRBV11-2 | TRBD2 | TGTGCCAGCAGCCCCATGTCGGGAGGGTCGGGGCAGTTCTTC | CASSPMSGGSGQFF
NA | TRBJ2-7 | TRBV27 | TRBD1 | TGTGCCAGCCGTGGACTACCGGGACAGGGTTACGAGCAGTACTTC | CASRGLPGQGYEQYF
NA | TRBJ2-5 | TRBV28 | NA | TGTGCCAGCAGTTTTTTTCAGCAAGAGACCCAGTACTTC | CASSFFQQETQYF
NA | TRBJ2-2 | TRBV6-5 | TRBD1 | TGTGCCAGCAGTTACTCGCACCCGACAGGGTCCACCGGGGAGCTGTTTTTT | CASSYSHPTGSTGELFF
few | TRBJ2-1 | TRBV7-3 | NA | TGTGCCAGCAGCCCGGGATTAGGCCGGAATGAGCAGTTCTTC | CASSPGLGRNEQFF
few | TRBJ1-2 | TRBV10-3 | NA | TGTGCCATCAGTGAGGGATGGAAGGGGGTCTATGGCTACACCTTC | CAISEGWKGVYGYTF
NA | TRBJ2-7 | TRBV5-1 | NA | TGCGCCAGCAAAGGAGACGTAGGCTCCTACGAGCAGTACTTC | CASKGDVGSYEQYF
NA | TRBJ2-2 | TRBV2 | NA | TGTGCCAGCAAGAGGTCCCTTACCGGGGAGCTGTTTTTT | CASKRSLTGELFF
few | TRBJ2-7 | TRBV4-2 | NA | TGTGCCAGCAGCCAAGCGGGGAGCGGAGGCTCCTACGAGCAGTACTTC | CASSQAGSGGSYEQYF
NA | TRBJ2-4 | TRBV20-1 | NA | TGCAGTGCAGGGACCAAAAACATTCAGTACTTC | CSAGTKNIQYF
many | TRBJ2-5 | TRBV9 | TRBD1 | TGTGCCAGCAGCGCATACCGGGACAGGGGGGAGACCCAGTACTTC | CASSAYRDRGETQYF
NA | TRBJ2-7 | TRBV27 | NA | TGTGCCAGCAGCGCCCTCGGGATTAGCGCTGCATACGAGCAGTACTTC | CASSALGISAAYEQYF
few | TRBJ2-5 | TRBV5-6 | TRBD2 | TGTGCCAGCAGCTGGAGACTAGCGGTCCAAGAGACCCAGTACTTC | CASSWRLAVQETQYF
NA | TRBJ1-1 | TRBV5-1 | NA | TGCGCCAGCAGCTCCGGACAGTTTTTGGCTGAAGCTTTCTTT | CASSSGQFLAEAFF
few | TRBJ2-3 | TRBV7-3 | NA | TGTGCCAGCAGCTTAGGAAGGGAAAATACGCAGTATTTT | CASSLGRENTQYF
NA | TRBJ2-1 | TRBV9 | NA | TGTGCCAGCAGCGTAGAGGGGGGCGGCTACTACAATGAGCAGTTCTTC | CASSVEGGGYYNEQFF
NA | TRBJ2-7 | TRBV4-3 | TRBD1 | TGCGCCAGCAGCCAAGGGACAGGTTCAGCCTACGAGCAGTACTTC | CASSQGTGSAYEQYF
NA | TRBJ1-2 | TRBV4-2 | TRBD1 | TGTGCCAGCAGCCAAAAAAGGGGGACAGGCGATAACTATGGCTACACCTTC | CASSQKRGTGDNYGYTF
NA | TRBJ2-2 | TRBV7-2 | NA | TGTGCCAGCAGCTTAGTACAGCTGAACACCGGGGAGCTGTTTTTT | CASSLVQLNTGELFF
NA | TRBJ2-1 | TRBV6-6 | TRBD2 | TGTGCCAGCAGAGTAGCGGGAGGGAATGAGCAGTTCTTC | CASRVAGGNEQFF
NA | TRBJ2-3 | TRBV20-1 | TRBD2 | TGCAGTGCTAGCACCACTAGCGGGAGCCCAGATACGCAGTATTTT | CSASTTSGSPDTQYF
NA | TRBJ2-3 | TRBV2 | NA | TGTGCCAGCAGTGACATCGGGCGGGGTCCCACAGATACGCAGTATTTT | CASSDIGRGPTDTQYF
few | TRBJ2-3 | TRBV7-2 | NA | TGTGCCAGCAGCTCACACCTTGGGGGAGATACGCAGTATTTT | CASSSHLGGDTQYF
few | TRBJ1-1 | TRBV12-3/TRBV12-4 | NA | TGTGCCAGCAGTCCAGCGGGCAGTTACACTGAAGCTTTCTTT | CASSPAGSYTEAFF
many | TRBJ2-2 | TRBV6-6 | NA | TGTGCCAGCAGTTACTTGGCCGGGGAGCTGTTTTTT | CASSYLAGELFF
NA | TRBJ2-1 | TRBV30 | TRBD2 | TGTGCCTGGACCCGGGGACTAGCAAGCTACAATGAGCAGTTCTTC | CAWTRGLASYNEQFF
few | TRBJ2-5 | TRBV11-2 | TRBD1 | TGTGCCAGCAGCTACCGGACAGGGGTTCAAGAGACCCAGTACTTC | CASSYRTGVQETQYF
few | TRBJ1-2 | TRBV7-9 | NA | TGTGCCAGCAGCCGGCGGCTGGACAGTCAACTCTATGGCTACACCTTC | CASSRRLDSQLYGYTF
few | TRBJ1-2 | TRBV7-2 | NA | TGTGCCAGCAGCTTCGCAGGGGATTATGGCTACACCTTC | CASSFAGDYGYTF
many | TRBJ2-7 | TRBV5-1 | NA | TGCGCCAGCAGCTTGGACGCACGGTCCTACGAGCAGTACTTC | CASSLDARSYEQYF
few | TRBJ1-2 | TRBV7-2 | NA | TGTGCCAGCAGCGCTAAGACACGTCTCGGCTACACCTTC | CASSAKTRLGYTF
few | TRBJ1-1 | TRBV29-1 | NA | TGCAGCGTTGAGGGACACGGGAACACTGAAGCTTTCTTT | CSVEGHGNTEAFF
few | TRBJ2-5 | TRBV7-9 | NA | TGTGCCAGCAGCCCCCTAAGCAGAATGGAGACCCAGTACTTC | CASSPLSRMETQYF